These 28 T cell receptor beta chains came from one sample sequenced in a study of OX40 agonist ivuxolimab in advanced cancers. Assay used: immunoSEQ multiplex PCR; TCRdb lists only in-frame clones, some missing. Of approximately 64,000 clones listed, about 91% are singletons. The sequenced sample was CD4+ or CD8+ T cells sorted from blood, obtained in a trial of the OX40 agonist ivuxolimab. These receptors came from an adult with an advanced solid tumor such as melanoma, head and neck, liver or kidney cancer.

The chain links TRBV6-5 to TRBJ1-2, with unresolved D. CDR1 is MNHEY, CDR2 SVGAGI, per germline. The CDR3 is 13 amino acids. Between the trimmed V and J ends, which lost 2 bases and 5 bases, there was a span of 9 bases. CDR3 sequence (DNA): TGTGCCAGCAGTTACGATTACCAGTATGGCTACACCTTC. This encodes CASSYDYQYGYTF.

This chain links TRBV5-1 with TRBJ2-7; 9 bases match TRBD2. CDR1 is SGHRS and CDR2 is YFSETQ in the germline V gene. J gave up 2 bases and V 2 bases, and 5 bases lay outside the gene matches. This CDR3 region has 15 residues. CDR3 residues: CASSFITSGPYEQYF. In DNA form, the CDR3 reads TGCGCCAGCAGCTTTATAACTAGCGGGCCCTACGAGCAGTACTTC.

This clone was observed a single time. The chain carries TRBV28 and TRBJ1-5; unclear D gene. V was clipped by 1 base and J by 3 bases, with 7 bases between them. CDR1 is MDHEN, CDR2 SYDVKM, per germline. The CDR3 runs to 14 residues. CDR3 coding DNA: TGTGCCAGCAGTTTATCTGGGAACAATCAGCCCCAGCATTTT. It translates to CASSLSGNNQPQHF.

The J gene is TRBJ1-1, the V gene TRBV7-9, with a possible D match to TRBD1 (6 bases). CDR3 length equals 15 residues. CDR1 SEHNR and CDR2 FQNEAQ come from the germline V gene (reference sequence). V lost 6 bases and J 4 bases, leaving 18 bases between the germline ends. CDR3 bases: TGTGCCAGCAGACCGGGGGGGGCGTGGAGCACTGAAGCTTTCTTT. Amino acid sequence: CASRPGGAWSTEAFF.

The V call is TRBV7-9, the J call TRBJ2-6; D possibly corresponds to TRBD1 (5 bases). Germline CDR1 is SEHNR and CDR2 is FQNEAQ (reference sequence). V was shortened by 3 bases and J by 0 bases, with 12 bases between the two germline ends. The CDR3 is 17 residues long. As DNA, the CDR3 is TGTGCCAGCAGCTTGGACAATTATTACTCTGGGGCCAACGTCCTGACTTTC. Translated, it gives CASSLDNYYSGANVLTF.

The chain's CDR3 is CASSLEAGVWGETQYF. The CDR3, as DNA: TGCGCCAGCAGCTTGGAGGCAGGGGTGTGGGGAGAGACCCAGTACTTC. The chain carries TRBV5-1 and TRBJ2-5, with a possible D match to TRBD1 (6 bases). This CDR3 is 16 amino acids long. The V end lost 0 bases, the J end lost 4 bases, and 16 bases lay between the germline ends. The germline V gene has CDR1 SGHRS and CDR2 YFSETQ.

The DNA for the CDR3 is TGTGCCAGCAGCCTCATTGAGGGCGGGTTTGGCTACACCTTC. Residues: CASSLIEGGFGYTF. The rearrangement links TRBV7-9 to TRBJ1-2; D is unclear. CDR1 is SEHNR, CDR2 FQNEAQ, per germline (reference sequence). The CDR3 sequence is 14 residues long. Trimming left V 5 bases short and J 7 bases short, with 17 bases between.

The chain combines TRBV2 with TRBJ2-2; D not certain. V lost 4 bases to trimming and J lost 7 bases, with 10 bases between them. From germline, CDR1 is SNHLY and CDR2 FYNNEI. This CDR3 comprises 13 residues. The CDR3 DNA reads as TGTGCCAGCAGTGCACGCCAGCTCGGGGAGCTGTTTTTT. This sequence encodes CASSARQLGELFF.

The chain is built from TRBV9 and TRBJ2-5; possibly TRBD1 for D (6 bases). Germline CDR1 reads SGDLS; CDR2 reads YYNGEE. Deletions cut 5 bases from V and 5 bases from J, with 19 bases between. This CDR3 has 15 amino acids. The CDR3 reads CASSPRQVSGETQYF. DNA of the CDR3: TGTGCCAGCAGTCCAAGACAGGTCTCGGGGGAGACCCAGTACTTC.

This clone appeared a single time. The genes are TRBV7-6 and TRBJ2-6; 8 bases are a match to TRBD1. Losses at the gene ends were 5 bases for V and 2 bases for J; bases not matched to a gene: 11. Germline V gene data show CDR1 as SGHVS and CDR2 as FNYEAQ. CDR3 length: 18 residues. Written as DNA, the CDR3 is TGTGCCAGCAGCACTGCAGTGCAGGGGGCGCCTGGGGCCAACGTCCTGACTTTC. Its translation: CASSTAVQGAPGANVLTF.

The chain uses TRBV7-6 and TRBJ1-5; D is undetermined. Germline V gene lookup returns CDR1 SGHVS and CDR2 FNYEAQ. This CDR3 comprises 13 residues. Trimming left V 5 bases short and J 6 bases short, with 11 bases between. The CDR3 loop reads CASSAGPFQPQHF. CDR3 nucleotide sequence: TGTGCCAGCAGCGCCGGACCATTTCAGCCCCAGCATTTT.

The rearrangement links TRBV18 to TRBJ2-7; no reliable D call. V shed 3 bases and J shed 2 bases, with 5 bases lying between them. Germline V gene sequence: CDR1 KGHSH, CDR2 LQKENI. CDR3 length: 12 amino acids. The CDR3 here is CASSPGAYEQYF. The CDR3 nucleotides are TGTGCCAGCTCACCTGGGGCCTACGAGCAGTACTTC. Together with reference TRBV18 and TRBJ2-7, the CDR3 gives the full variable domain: NAGVMQNPRHLVRRRGQEARLRCSPMKGHSHVYWYRQLPEEGLKFMVYLQKENIIDESGMPKERFSAEFPKEGPSILRIQQVVRGDSAAYFCASSPGAYEQYFGPGTRLTVT.

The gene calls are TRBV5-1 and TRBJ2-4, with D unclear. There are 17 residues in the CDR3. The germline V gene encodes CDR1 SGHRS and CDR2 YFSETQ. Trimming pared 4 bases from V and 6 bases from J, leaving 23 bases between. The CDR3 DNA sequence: TGCGCCAGCAGCGACCTTCGAGGCGGCGGCGTAGGAAACATTCAGTACTTC. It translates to CASSDLRGGGVGNIQYF.

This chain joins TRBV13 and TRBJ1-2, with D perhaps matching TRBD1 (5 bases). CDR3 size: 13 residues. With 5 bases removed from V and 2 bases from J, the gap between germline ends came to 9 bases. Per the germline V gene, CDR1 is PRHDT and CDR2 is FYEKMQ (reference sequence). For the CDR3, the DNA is TGTGCCAGCAGCGGACATAAAAACTATGGCTACACCTTC. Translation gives CASSGHKNYGYTF.

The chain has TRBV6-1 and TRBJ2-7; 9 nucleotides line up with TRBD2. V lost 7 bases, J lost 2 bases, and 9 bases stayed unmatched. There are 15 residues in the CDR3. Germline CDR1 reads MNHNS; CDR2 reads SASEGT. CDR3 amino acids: CASTGEREVTYEQYF. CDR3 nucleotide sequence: TGTGCCAGCACTGGCGAGCGGGAGGTAACCTACGAGCAGTACTTC.

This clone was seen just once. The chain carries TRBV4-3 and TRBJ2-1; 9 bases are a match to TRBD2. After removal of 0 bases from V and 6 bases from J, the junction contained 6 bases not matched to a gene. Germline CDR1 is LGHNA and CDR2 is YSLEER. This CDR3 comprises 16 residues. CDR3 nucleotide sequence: TGCGCCAGCAGCCAAGATAAGGGACTAGCTGCCAATGAGCAGTTCTTC. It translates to CASSQDKGLAANEQFF.

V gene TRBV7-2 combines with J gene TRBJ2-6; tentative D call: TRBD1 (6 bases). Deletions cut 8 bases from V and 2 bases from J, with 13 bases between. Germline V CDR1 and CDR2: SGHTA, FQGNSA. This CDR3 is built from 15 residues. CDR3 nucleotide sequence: TGTGCCAGCTTCCATAGGGGGACTGGGGCCAACGTCCTGACTTTC. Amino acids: CASFHRGTGANVLTF. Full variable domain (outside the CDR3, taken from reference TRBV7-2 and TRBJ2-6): GAGVSQSPSNKVTEKGKDVELRCDPISGHTALYWYRQSLGQGLEFLIYFQGNSAPDKSGLPSDRFSAERTGGSVSTLTIQRTQQEDSAVYLCASFHRGTGANVLTFGAGSRLTVL.

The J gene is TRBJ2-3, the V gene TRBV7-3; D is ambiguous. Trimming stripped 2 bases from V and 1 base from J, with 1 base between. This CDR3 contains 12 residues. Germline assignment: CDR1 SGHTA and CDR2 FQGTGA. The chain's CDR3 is CASSLGTDTQYF. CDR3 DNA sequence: TGTGCCAGCAGCTTAGGCACAGATACGCAGTATTTT.

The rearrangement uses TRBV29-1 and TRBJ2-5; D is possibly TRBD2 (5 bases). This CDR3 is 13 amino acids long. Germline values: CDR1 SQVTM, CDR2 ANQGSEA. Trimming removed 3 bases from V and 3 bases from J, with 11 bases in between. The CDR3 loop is CSVEIGGEETQYF. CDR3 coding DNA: TGCAGCGTTGAGATAGGAGGAGAAGAGACCCAGTACTTC.

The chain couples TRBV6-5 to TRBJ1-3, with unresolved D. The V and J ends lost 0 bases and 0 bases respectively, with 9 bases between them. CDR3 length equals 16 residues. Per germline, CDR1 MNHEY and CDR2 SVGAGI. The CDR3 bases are TGTGCCAGCAGTTACTCACCCCAGAACTCTGGAAACACCATATATTTT. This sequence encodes CASSYSPQNSGNTIYF.

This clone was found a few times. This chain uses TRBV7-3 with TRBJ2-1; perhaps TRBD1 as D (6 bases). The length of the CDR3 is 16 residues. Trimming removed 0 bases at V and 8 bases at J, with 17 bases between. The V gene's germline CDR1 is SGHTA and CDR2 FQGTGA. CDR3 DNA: TGTGCCAGCAGCTTAACCGGGGCAGGGGAAGGCCATGAGCAGTTCTTC. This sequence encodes CASSLTGAGEGHEQFF.

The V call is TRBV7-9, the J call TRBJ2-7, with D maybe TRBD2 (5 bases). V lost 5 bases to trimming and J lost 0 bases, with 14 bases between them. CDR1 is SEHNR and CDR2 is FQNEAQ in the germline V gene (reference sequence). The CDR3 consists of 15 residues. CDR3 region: CASSRHSGVSYEQYF. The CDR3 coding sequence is TGTGCCAGCAGCCGACACTCCGGGGTCTCCTACGAGCAGTACTTC.

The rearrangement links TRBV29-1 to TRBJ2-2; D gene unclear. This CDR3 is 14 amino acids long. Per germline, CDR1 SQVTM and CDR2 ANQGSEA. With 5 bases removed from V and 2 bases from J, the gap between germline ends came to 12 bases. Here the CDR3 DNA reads TGCAGCGTTACCCTAGGATTTAACACCGGGGAGCTGTTTTTT. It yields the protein CSVTLGFNTGELFF.

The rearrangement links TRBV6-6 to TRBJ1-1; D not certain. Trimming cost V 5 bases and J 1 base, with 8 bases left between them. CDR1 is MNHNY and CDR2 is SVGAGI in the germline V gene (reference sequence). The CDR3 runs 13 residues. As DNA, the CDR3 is TGTGCCAGCAGTACGAAGAGGAACACTGAAGCTTTCTTT. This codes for CASSTKRNTEAFF.

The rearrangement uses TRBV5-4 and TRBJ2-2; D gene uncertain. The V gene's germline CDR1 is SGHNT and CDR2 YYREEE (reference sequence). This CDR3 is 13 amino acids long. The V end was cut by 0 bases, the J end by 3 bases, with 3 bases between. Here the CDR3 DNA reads TGTGCCAGCAGCTTGGCCCACACCGGGGAGCTGTTTTTT. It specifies CASSLAHTGELFF.

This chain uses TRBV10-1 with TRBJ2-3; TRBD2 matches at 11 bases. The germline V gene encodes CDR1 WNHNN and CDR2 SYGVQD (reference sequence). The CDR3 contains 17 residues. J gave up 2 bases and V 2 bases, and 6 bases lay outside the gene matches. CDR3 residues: CASSEPGLAADTDTQYF. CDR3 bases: TGCGCCAGCAGTGAGCCGGGACTAGCGGCTGACACAGATACGCAGTATTTT.

The CDR3 loop is CASRRTAQSNQPQHF. The CDR3 DNA reads TGTGCCAGCAGACGGACCGCGCAGAGCAATCAGCCCCAGCATTTT. This rearrangement joins TRBV6-5 to TRBJ1-5; D gene uncertain. The CDR3 runs to 15 residues. Germline-derived CDR1 and CDR2 are MNHEY and SVGAGI. Trimming removed 6 bases from V and 1 base from J, with 13 bases in between.

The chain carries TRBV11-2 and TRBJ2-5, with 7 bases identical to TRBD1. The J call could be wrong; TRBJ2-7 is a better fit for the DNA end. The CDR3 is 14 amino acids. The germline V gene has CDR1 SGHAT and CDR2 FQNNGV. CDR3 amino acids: CASSESGGSYEQYF. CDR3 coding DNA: TGTGCCAGCAGCGAATCAGGGGGCTCCTACGAGCAGTACTTC.